The 18 T cell receptor beta chains listed next were all sequenced from one sample in a study of OX40 agonist ivuxolimab in advanced cancers. Some clones are missing from TCRdb's copy, which holds only in-frame ones; the method was immunoSEQ multiplex PCR. The sample has roughly 100,000 clones; 90% are singletons. Sequenced here: CD4+ or CD8+ T cells sorted from blood, sampled in a trial of the OX40 agonist ivuxolimab. The receptors come from an adult with an advanced solid tumor such as melanoma, head and neck, liver or kidney cancer.

The chain recombines TRBV5-1 with TRBJ1-2; 7 bases match TRBD1. Germline trimming cut 4 bases from V and 0 bases from J; bases unmatched to any gene: 3. The CDR3 extends over 14 amino acids. Germline CDR1 SGHRS, CDR2 YFSETQ. The CDR3 loop reads CASSPGGTNYGYTF. The CDR3 nucleotides read TGCGCCAGCAGCCCAGGGGGGACTAACTATGGCTACACCTTC.

The chain has TRBV29-1 and TRBJ2-5, with no clear D. The CDR3 is 11 residues long. With 7 bases removed from V and 5 bases from J, the gap between germline ends came to 11 bases. Germline loops: CDR1 SQVTM, CDR2 ANQGSEA. The CDR3 DNA sequence: TGCAGCGCCAACACCGGGGAGACCCAGTACTTC. Translation: CSANTGETQYF.

The chain is built from TRBV19 and TRBJ1-4; possible D gene TRBD1, 5 bases. Trimming took 3 bases from V and 0 from J, leaving 11 bases between them. The CDR3 contains 16 residues. CDR1 LNHDA and CDR2 SQIVND come from the germline V gene (reference sequence). The CDR3 spells CASSILGGPTNEKLFF. The CDR3 region has the DNA TGTGCCAGTAGTATTCTGGGGGGACCAACTAATGAAAAACTGTTTTTT.

This clone appeared once. The chain carries TRBV4-1 and TRBJ1-6; D is ambiguous. The V and J ends lost 1 base and 9 bases respectively, with 13 bases between them. CDR1 and CDR2 from the germline V gene are MGHRA and YSYEKL. The CDR3 contains 15 residues. The CDR3 DNA reads TGCGCCAGCAGCCAAGTTCAGAGGGCGGGTTCACCCCTCCACTTT. Protein product: CASSQVQRAGSPLHF.

The V gene is TRBV19, the J gene TRBJ1-5; no clear D. CDR1 and CDR2 (germline): LNHDA, SQIVND (reference sequence). The CDR3 spans 15 residues. The V end was cut by 1 base, the J end by 3 bases, with 10 bases between. CDR3 protein: CASSIGGSINQPQHF. The CDR3 DNA is TGTGCCAGTAGTATAGGAGGAAGTATCAATCAGCCCCAGCATTTT.

V is TRBV10-2 and J is TRBJ1-2; possibly TRBD1 for D (6 bases). Germline-derived CDR1 and CDR2 are WSHSY and SAAADI. This CDR3 region has 14 residues. V was cut by 8 bases and J by 4 bases, with 17 bases left in between. CDR3 sequence: CASRIGGQSYGYTF. The CDR3 DNA is TGCGCCAGCCGAATCGGTGGACAGTCCTATGGCTACACCTTC.

In its sample, this clone was seen a few times. This chain links TRBV18 with TRBJ1-1, with D uncertain. CDR3 size: 11 residues. Trimming stripped 3 bases from V and 8 bases from J, with 7 bases between. Per the germline V gene, CDR1 is KGHSH and CDR2 is LQKENI. As DNA, the CDR3 is TGTGCCAGCTCACCGAAAGAGGAAGCTTTCTTT. Its protein product is CASSPKEEAFF. Variable domain in full (rest from reference TRBV18 and TRBJ1-1): NAGVMQNPRHLVRRRGQEARLRCSPMKGHSHVYWYRQLPEEGLKFMVYLQKENIIDESGMPKERFSAEFPKEGPSILRIQQVVRGDSAAYFCASSPKEEAFFGQGTRLTVV.

V and J are TRBV7-8 and TRBJ1-5; maybe TRBD1 (6 bases). V lost 4 bases to trimming and J lost 2 bases, with 12 bases between them. There are 15 residues in the CDR3. Germline CDR1 SGHVS, CDR2 FQNEAQ. The CDR3 sequence: CASSWSGARNQPQHF. The DNA of the CDR3 is TGTGCCAGCAGCTGGTCGGGGGCTCGCAATCAGCCCCAGCATTTT.

The chain is built from TRBV25-1 and TRBJ2-5; D gene ambiguous. Between the trimmed V and J ends, which lost 3 bases and 1 base, there was a span of 12 bases. The germline CDR1 and CDR2 sequences are MGHDK and SYGVNS. This CDR3 is built from 15 residues. Written as DNA, the CDR3 is TGTGCCAGCAGTGACCTCCAGGAACTCCAAGAGACCCAGTACTTC. Translation gives CASSDLQELQETQYF. Using reference TRBV25-1 and TRBJ2-5 for the parts outside the CDR3, the full variable domain is EADIYQTPRYLVIGTGKKITLECSQTMGHDKMYWYQQDPGMELHLIHYSYGVNSTEKGDLSSESTVSRIRTEHFPLTLESARPSHTSQYLCASSDLQELQETQYFGPGTRLLVL.

V usage is TRBV19 and J usage is TRBJ2-5; tentatively, D is TRBD1 (6 bases). Trimming left V 3 bases short and J 4 bases short, with 12 bases between. This CDR3 spans 14 amino acids. The germline gives CDR1 LNHDA, CDR2 SQIVND (reference sequence). The CDR3 sequence: CASSIPGARETQYF. The DNA for the CDR3 is TGTGCCAGTAGTATCCCAGGGGCCCGAGAGACCCAGTACTTC.

For the CDR3, the DNA is TGCAGCGTTAAGCGTGGGACAGGTAACACAGATACGCAGTATTTT. Its protein is CSVKRGTGNTDTQYF. This chain uses TRBV29-1 with TRBJ2-3, with TRBD1 matching over 8 bases. Germline CDR1 and CDR2: SQVTM and ANQGSEA. There are 15 residues in the CDR3. Unmatched junction bases numbered 9, after V lost 5 bases and J lost 2 bases.

CDR3 coding DNA: TGTGCCAGCAGCGTGGGACAGGGAACCTACGAGCAGTACTTC. This translates into CASSVGQGTYEQYF. This chain links TRBV2 with TRBJ2-7; TRBD1 matches 9 bases. This CDR3 region has 14 residues. Germline V gene sequence: CDR1 SNHLY, CDR2 FYNNEI. Germline trimming cut 6 bases from V and 2 bases from J; bases unmatched to any gene: 5.

This chain uses TRBV6-1 with TRBJ2-7; D is unclear. CDR3 length: 16 residues. V lost 4 bases and J lost 2, with 18 bases in between. CDR1 MNHNS and CDR2 SASEGT come from the germline V gene. The CDR3, as DNA: TGTGCCAGCAGTGCCCACCCACTTATTCCAACCTACGAGCAGTACTTC. The encoded protein is CASSAHPLIPTYEQYF.

This chain uses TRBV9 with TRBJ1-4, with a tentative D call TRBD1 (6 bases). Trimming removed 3 bases from V and 8 bases from J, with 14 bases in between. CDR1 SGDLS and CDR2 YYNGEE come from the germline V gene. The length of the CDR3 is 14 residues. The CDR3 loop reads CASSEDSSGEKLFF. The CDR3 bases are TGTGCCAGCAGCGAGGACAGCTCTGGCGAAAAACTGTTTTTT.

This chain links TRBV7-9 with TRBJ1-1, with D uncertain. V lost 2 bases, J lost 1 base, and 5 bases lay in between. Germline values: CDR1 SEHNR, CDR2 FQNEAQ (reference sequence). The length of the CDR3 is 13 residues. The CDR3 nucleotides read TGTGCCAGCAGCTTACTAGGGAACACTGAAGCTTTCTTT. As protein: CASSLLGNTEAFF.

The chain combines TRBV7-9 with TRBJ2-7; D may be TRBD1 (5 bases). The CDR3 is made up of 13 amino acids. CDR1 and CDR2 (germline): SEHNR, FQNEAQ (reference sequence). Trimming took 0 bases from V and 6 from J, leaving 9 bases between them. Here the CDR3 DNA reads TGTGCCAGCAGCTTAGCGGCCCAGGGCGAGCAGTACTTC. Amino acids: CASSLAAQGEQYF.

V usage is TRBV19 and J usage is TRBJ2-5; possible D gene TRBD1, 6 bases. CDR1 and CDR2 from the germline V gene are LNHDA and SQIVND (reference sequence). The CDR3 loop spans 13 amino acids. Trimming left V 6 bases short and J 4 bases short, with 12 bases between. CDR3 nucleotides: TGTGCCAGTAGCAGGGGTCGCGGAGAGACCCAGTACTTC. Protein sequence: CASSRGRGETQYF.

In its sample, this clone was seen once. The chain has TRBV11-3 and TRBJ2-2, with D tentatively TRBD1 or TRBD2 (6 bases each). Trimming took 6 bases from V and 5 from J, leaving 22 bases between them. The CDR3 spans 17 residues. The V gene's germline CDR1 is SGHNT and CDR2 YENEEA. The DNA for the CDR3 is TGTGCCAGCAGTCGCCCGACGGGGGCGGCCGGAACCGGGGAGCTGTTTTTT. Its protein product is CASSRPTGAAGTGELFF.